This T cell receptor (beta chain) was found in a study of blood T cell repertoires in COVID-19. The repertoire was sequenced with immunoSEQ multiplex PCR; TCRdb's copy has only in-frame clones and lacks some. Of fewer than 350,000 clones detected, 85% appear once; the ten largest clones hold about 2.5%. V lost 2 bases, J lost 0 bases, and 8 bases lay in between. Germline lookup yields CDR1 SEHNR and CDR2 FQNEAQ (reference sequence). The CDR3 contains 15 residues. This clone was observed a single time. The gene calls are TRBV7-9 and TRBJ1-3; D remains ambiguous. The sequenced material came from PBMCs or T cells enriched from blood (not recorded which). The clonotype originates from a woman aged 45-65 years who had recovered from COVID-19. DNA of the CDR3: TGTGCCAGCAGCTTACTTTCCCTCTCTGGAAACACCATATATTTT. Translated, it gives CASSLLSLSGNTIYF.